This T cell receptor beta chain was found in a study of T cells in localized non-small cell lung cancer. Regarding the study as a whole: Uninvolved adjacent lung showed higher T cell clonality than tumor.

V was shortened by 10 bases and J by 3 bases, with 12 bases between the two germline ends. Germline CDR1 MNHGY, CDR2 SAAAGT. The CDR3 contains 12 residues. With regard to this clone: Its antigen remains unknown.

Assay used: immunoSEQ multiplex PCR; TCRdb lists only in-frame clones, some missing. The sample holds fewer than 3,500 clones, about 29% seen once. This material consisted of normal lung tissue next to the tumor, taken before any cancer treatment. The chain employs TRBV6-8 and TRBJ1-2, with D uncertain. The TCR comes from a woman aged 40-69 years with stage II squamous cell lung carcinoma. The DNA for the CDR3 is TGTGCCATCAAAGGTGGGGACTATGGCTACACCTTC. It translates to CAIKGGDYGYTF.